Each of the 5 T cell receptor beta chains below was sequenced from the same sample in a study of cytomegalovirus exposure and HLA in healthy donors. The protocol was immunoSEQ multiplex PCR, while the TCRdb copy is restricted to in-frame clones and leaves out a portion. The sample holds some 60,000 clones; roughly 96% are singletons and the top ten take approximately 1%. Sequencing was done on a sample of PBMCs. These receptors came from a man younger than 35 in good health and CMV-seronegative.

The J gene is TRBJ2-7, the V gene TRBV15; 8 bases line up with TRBD2. Unmatched junction bases numbered 6, after V lost 0 bases and J lost 5 bases. The CDR3 extends over 15 amino acids. Germline lookup yields CDR1 LNHNV and CDR2 YYDKDF (reference sequence). The CDR3 reads CATSRDREGQNEQYF. The CDR3 DNA sequence: TGTGCCACCAGCAGAGATCGGGAGGGTCAAAACGAGCAGTACTTC.

The chain carries TRBV5-1 and TRBJ2-7; tentative D call: TRBD1 (5 bases). This CDR3 spans 16 amino acids. V was shortened by 1 base and J by 5 bases, with 19 bases between the two germline ends. Germline CDR1 reads SGHRS; CDR2 reads YFSETQ. The CDR3 coding sequence is TGCGCCAGCAGCTTGCTAGGCAGGGCCCTCGCCAACGAGCAGTACTTC. Translated: CASSLLGRALANEQYF.

The gene calls are TRBV2 and TRBJ2-4, with 12 bases that match TRBD2. Germline lookup yields CDR1 SNHLY and CDR2 FYNNEI. Unmatched junction bases numbered 10, after V lost 2 bases and J lost 2 bases. This CDR3 comprises 19 residues. CDR3 bases: TGTGCCAGCAGTGAACCACTAGCGGGAGGTGGTTTAACCAAAAACATTCAGTACTTC. This sequence encodes CASSEPLAGGGLTKNIQYF.

This chain links TRBV7-9 with TRBJ2-7, with TRBD1 matching over 10 bases. Germline-derived CDR1 and CDR2 are SEHNR and FQNEAQ (reference sequence). The CDR3 runs to 14 residues. J was trimmed by 5 bases and V by 4 bases; bases with no gene match: 5. The CDR3 DNA follows: TGTGCCAGCAGCTCCGGGACAGGGGAGAACGAGCAGTACTTC. This codes for CASSSGTGENEQYF.

V gene TRBV27 combines with J gene TRBJ2-7, with D unresolved. This CDR3 contains 12 residues. From germline, CDR1 is MNHEY and CDR2 SMNVEV (reference sequence). V was trimmed by 4 bases and J by 1 base, leaving 5 bases between them. The CDR3 DNA reads as TGTGCCAGCAGTTCCCCGTCCTACGAGCAGTACTTC. Translating it yields CASSSPSYEQYF.